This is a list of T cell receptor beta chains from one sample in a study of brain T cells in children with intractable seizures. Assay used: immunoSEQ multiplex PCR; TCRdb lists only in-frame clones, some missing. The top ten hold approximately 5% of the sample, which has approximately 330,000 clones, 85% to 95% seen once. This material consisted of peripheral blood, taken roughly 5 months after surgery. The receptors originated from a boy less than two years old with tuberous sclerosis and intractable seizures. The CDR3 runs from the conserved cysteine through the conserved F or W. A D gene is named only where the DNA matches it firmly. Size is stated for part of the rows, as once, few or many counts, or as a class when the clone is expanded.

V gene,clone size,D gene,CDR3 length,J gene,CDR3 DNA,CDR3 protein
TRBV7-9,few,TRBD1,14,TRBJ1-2,TGTGCCAGCAGCTTAATCGGGACAGTCTATGGCTACACCTTC,CASSLIGTVYGYTF
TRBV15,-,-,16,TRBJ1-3,TGTGCCACCAGCAGAGATTGGCGGGGTGATGGAAACACCATATATTTT,CATSRDWRGDGNTIYF
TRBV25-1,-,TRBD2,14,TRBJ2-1,TGTGCCAGCAGTACGGGGGGGGCCGGCAATGAGCAGTTCTTC,CASSTGGAGNEQFF
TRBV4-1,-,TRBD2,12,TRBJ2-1,TGCGCCAGCAAGACTAGCGGGAATGAGCAGTTCTTC,CASKTSGNEQFF
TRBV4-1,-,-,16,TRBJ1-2,TGCGCCAGCAGTCCAGATCCGGGGACAATCATCTATGGCTACACCTTC,CASSPDPGTIIYGYTF
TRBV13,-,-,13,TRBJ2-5,TGTGCCAGCCGTCCTAGGGTGGCCGAGACCCAGTACTTC,CASRPRVAETQYF
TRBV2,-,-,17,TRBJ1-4,TGTGCCAGCAGTGATCGAACCGGGTCCGGCCCACCTCAAAAACTGTTTTTT,CASSDRTGSGPPQKLFF
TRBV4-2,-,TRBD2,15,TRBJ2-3,TGTGCCAGCAGCCCCATGTGGGGGGGTACAGATACGCAGTATTTT,CASSPMWGGTDTQYF
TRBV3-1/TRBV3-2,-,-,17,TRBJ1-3,TGTGCCAGCAGCCAAGATTGGGACACCAGCTCTGGAAACACCATATATTTT,CASSQDWDTSSGNTIYF
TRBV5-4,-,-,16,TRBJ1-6,TGTGCCAGCAGCACTGCGACGGCCTCCTATAATTCACCCCTCCACTTT,CASSTATASYNSPLHF
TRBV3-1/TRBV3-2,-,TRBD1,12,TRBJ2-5,TGTGCCAGCAGCCGGGACAGGGGGACCCAGTACTTC,CASSRDRGTQYF
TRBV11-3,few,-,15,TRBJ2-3,TGTGCCAGCAGCTTAGTCGGCAGGGGCACAGATACGCAGTATTTT,CASSLVGRGTDTQYF
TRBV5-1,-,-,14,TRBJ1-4,TGCGCCAGCAGCTTGGCTGGCGGTAATGAAAAACTGTTTTTT,CASSLAGGNEKLFF
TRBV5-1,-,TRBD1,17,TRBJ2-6,TGCGCCAGCAGCTCCGGACAGGCAACTGCTGGGGCCAACGTCCTGACTTTC,CASSSGQATAGANVLTF
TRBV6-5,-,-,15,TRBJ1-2,TGTGCCAGCAGTTACTCAATCAGTGCTAATTATGGCTACACCTTC,CASSYSISANYGYTF
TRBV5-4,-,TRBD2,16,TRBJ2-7,TGTGCCAGCAGCGACCAGGCTAGCGGTCTCTCCTACGAGCAGTACTTC,CASSDQASGLSYEQYF
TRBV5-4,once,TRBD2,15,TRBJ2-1,TGTGCCAGCAGCACGACTAGCGGGAGGGTAAATGAGCAGTTCTTC,CASSTTSGRVNEQFF
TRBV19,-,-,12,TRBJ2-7,TGTGCCAGTAGTATAAACTCCTACGAGCAGTACTTC,CASSINSYEQYF
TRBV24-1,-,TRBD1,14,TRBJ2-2,TGTGCCACCAGTCCAGGGGGCAGCACCGGGGAGCTGTTTTTT,CATSPGGSTGELFF
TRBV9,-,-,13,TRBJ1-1,TGTGCCAGCAGCCTGACATCGAACACTGAAGCTTTCTTT,CASSLTSNTEAFF
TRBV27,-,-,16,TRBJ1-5,TGTGCCAGCAGTTTATCGGGACTCCAAAGCAATCAGCCCCAGCATTTT,CASSLSGLQSNQPQHF
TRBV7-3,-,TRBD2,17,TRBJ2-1,TGTGCCAGCAGCTTAATTGATGGACTAGCGGGCTACAATGAGCAGTTCTTC,CASSLIDGLAGYNEQFF
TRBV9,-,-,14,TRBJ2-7,TGTGCCAGCAGCGACCGGTACGACTCCTACGAGCAGTACTTC,CASSDRYDSYEQYF
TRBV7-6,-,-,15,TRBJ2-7,TGTGCCAGCAGCTTAGCGGATAGCGCGTCCTACGAGCAGTACTTC,CASSLADSASYEQYF
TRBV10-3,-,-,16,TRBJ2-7,TGTGCCATCAGTGAGCTTTTGCGTACTCAGACTTACGAGCAGTACTTC,CAISELLRTQTYEQYF
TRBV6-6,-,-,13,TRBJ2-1,TGTGCCAGCAGTACGGGACAAGACAATGAGCAGTTCTTC,CASSTGQDNEQFF
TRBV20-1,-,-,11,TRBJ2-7,TGCAGTGCTAGGCGTGGCTACGAGCAGTACTTC,CSARRGYEQYF
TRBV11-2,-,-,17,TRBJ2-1,TGTGCCAGCAGCATGATAAGTATGGGGTGGTCCTACAATGAGCAGTTCTTC,CASSMISMGWSYNEQFF
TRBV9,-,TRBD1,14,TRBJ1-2,TGTGCCAGCAGCACCCGACAGGGCCTTGTGGGCTACACCTTC,CASSTRQGLVGYTF
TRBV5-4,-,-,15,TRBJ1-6,TGTGCCAGCAGCCTTCTTCAGCCCTATAATTCACCCCTCCACTTT,CASSLLQPYNSPLHF
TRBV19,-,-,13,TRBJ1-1,TGTGCCAGTAGTATAGATCTTCAGGGTGAAGCTTTCTTT,CASSIDLQGEAFF
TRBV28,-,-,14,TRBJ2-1,TGTGCCAGCAGAAAAGGCGGGCCCCGGGATGAGCAGTTCTTC,CASRKGGPRDEQFF
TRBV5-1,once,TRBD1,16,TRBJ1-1,TGCGCCAGCAGCTTGGCTCCGGGACAGGGGTACACTGAAGCTTTCTTT,CASSLAPGQGYTEAFF
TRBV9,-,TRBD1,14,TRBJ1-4,TGTGCCAGCAGCGAGGGGACAGGGTTTGGAAAACTGTTTTTT,CASSEGTGFGKLFF
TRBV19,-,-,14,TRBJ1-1,TGTGCCAGTACCCCCGAAGTGGTGAACACTGAAGCTTTCTTT,CASTPEVVNTEAFF